This T cell receptor beta chain was documented in a study of response to subunit inactivated influenza vaccine. This clonotype turned up a few times. The CDR3 covers 14 residues. V dropped 0 bases and J dropped 10; count of bases not matched to a gene: 7. The V gene's germline CDR1 is SQVTM and CDR2 ANQGSEA. TCRdb re-analysed the RT-PCR reads in MiXCR, keeping a single row per CDR3 protein. The repertoire holds around 750,000 distinct CDR3 sequences, with around 20% as singletons. The clonotype was recovered from a man aged 45 to 65 who received an inactivated influenza vaccine. This material consisted of PBMCs from blood, taken around 5 days after vaccination. The rearrangement links TRBV29-1 to TRBJ2-7; 12 nucleotides align to TRBD2. The CDR3 DNA follows: TGCAGCGTTGAAGAACTAGCGGGGGGAACCAAACAGTACTTC. Protein sequence: CSVEELAGGTKQYF.